This TCR beta chain is drawn from a study of T cells in tuberculosis. At the level of the study: This South African cohort compared adolescents with or without latent tuberculosis against adults with active tuberculosis. Within 7 days of starting treatment, or before, PBMC were stored. Notes on the study in general: Shorter CDR3-alpha in active tuberculosis partly drove smaller distances. Selection depended on which cryopreserved specimens were available.

On this clone: What it binds is unknown.

This sample's time point: new active TB diagnosis, blood taken before or within 7 days of starting treatment. V was pared by 4 bases and J by 4 bases, with 15 bases of the junction left unmatched. The CDR3 runs 17 residues. Here immunoSEQ multiplex PCR was the method, and the copy in TCRdb shows in-frame clones only, minus some. The sample carries about 38,000 clones, approximately 93% recorded once. The sample in question was PBMCs, obtained at tuberculosis diagnosis. This sequence was found in an adult with tuberculosis. The rearrangement links TRBV5-7 to TRBJ1-2; 8 bases match TRBD1. TRBV5-7 is sorted into the ORF group, with uncertain function. CDR3 loop: CASSPPWAGGTLYGYTF. CDR3 coding DNA: TGTGCCAGCAGCCCCCCCTGGGCAGGGGGCACTCTCTATGGCTACACCTTC.